This T cell receptor beta chain stems from a study of CD8+ T cells in alopecia areata. General observations from the study: Higher clonality was seen in lesional scalp than in normal scalp, especially in alopecia totalis/universalis. In scalp and blood, many expanded lesional clones persisted during tofacitinib.

Concerning this clone: Its antigen is not identified.

Treatment reported: oral pan-JAK inhibitor, 5-10 mg twice daily. In alopecia areata patients, both lesional scalp punch biopsies and peripheral blood were collected. The CDR3 has 13 amino acids. Germline lookup yields CDR1 GTSNPN and CDR2 SVGIG (reference sequence). The ends lost 5 bases at V and 4 bases at J; junction bases unmatched: 7. Sequencing used cDNA as its template, made by extracting RNA and reverse transcribing it. Here immunoSEQ multiplex PCR was the method, and the copy in TCRdb shows in-frame clones only, minus some. The table records about 110,000 clones, less than 75% of them present only once.

The sequence derives from a human donor with alopecia areata. Sequenced material: CD8+ T cells sorted from blood, taken at week 24, from a patient treated with tofacitinib. The rearrangement joins TRBV30 to TRBJ1-1; 7 nucleotides agree with TRBD1. CDR3: CAWGAGGGTEAFF. The CDR3, as DNA: TGTGCCTGGGGTGCAGGGGGAGGCACTGAAGCTTTCTTT.